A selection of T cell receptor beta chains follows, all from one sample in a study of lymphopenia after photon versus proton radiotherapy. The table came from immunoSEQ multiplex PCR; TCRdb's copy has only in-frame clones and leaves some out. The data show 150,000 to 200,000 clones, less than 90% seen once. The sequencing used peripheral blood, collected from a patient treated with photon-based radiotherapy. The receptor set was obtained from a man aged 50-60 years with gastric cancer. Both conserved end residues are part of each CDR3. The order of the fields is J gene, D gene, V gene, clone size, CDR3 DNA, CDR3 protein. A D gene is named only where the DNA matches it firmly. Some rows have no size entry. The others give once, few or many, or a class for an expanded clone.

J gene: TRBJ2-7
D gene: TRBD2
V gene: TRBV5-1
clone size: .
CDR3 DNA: TGCGCCAGCAGCTGGCTAGCGGGAAGGAACGAGCAGTACTTC
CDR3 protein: CASSWLAGRNEQYF

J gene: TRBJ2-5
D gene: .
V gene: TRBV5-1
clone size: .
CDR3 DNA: TGCGCCAGCAGCGCGGACAGTACTCAAGAGACCCAGTACTTC
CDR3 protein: CASSADSTQETQYF

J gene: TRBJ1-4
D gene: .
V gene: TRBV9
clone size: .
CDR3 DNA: TGTGCCAGCAGCGTACCGGGGTCTAATGAAAAACTGTTTTTT
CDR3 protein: CASSVPGSNEKLFF

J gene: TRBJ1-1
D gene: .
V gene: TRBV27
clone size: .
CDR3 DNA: TGTGCCAGCAGTTACAGGAGAAACACTGAAGCTTTCTTT
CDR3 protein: CASSYRRNTEAFF

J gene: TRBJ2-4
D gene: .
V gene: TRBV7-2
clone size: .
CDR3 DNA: TGTGCCAGCAGCCCCTATGGAGACATTCAGTACTTC
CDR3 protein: CASSPYGDIQYF

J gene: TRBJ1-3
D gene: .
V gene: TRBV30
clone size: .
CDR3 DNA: TGTGCCTGGAGTACCGGAAACACCATATATTTT
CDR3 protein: CAWSTGNTIYF

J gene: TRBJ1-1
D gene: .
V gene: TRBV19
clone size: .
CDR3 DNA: TGTGCCAGTAACCCAGGATTGAACACTGAAGCTTTCTTT
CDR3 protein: CASNPGLNTEAFF

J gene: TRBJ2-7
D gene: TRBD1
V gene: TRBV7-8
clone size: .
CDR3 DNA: TGTGCCAGCAGCTTACGGCAGGGGGCCACCTACGAGCAGTACTTC
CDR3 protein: CASSLRQGATYEQYF

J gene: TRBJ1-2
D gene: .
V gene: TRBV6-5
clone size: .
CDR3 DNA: TGTGCCAGCAGTTACTCGAGGACACCCTCTAACTATGGCTACACCTTC
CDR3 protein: CASSYSRTPSNYGYTF

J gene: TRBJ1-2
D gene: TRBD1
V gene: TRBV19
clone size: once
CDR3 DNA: TGTGCCAGTAGTATAGATCCTACAGGGGAATATTATGGCTACACCTTC
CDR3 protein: CASSIDPTGEYYGYTF

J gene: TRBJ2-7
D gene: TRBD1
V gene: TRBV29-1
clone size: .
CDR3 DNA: TGCAGCGTCCATCTTCCGGGACAGGCCCTAGGGCAGTACTTC
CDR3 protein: CSVHLPGQALGQYF

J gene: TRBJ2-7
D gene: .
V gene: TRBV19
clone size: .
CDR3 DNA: TGTGCCAGTAGTGAGAGCCCCTCCAGGTACGAGCAGTACTTC
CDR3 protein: CASSESPSRYEQYF

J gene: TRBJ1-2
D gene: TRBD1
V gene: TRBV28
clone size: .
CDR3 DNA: TGTGCCAGCAGCCTCCCGGACAGGGGAACTGGCTACACCTTC
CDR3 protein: CASSLPDRGTGYTF

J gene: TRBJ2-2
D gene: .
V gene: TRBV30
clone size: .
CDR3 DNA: TGTGCCTGGTTAACCGGGCCCGGGGAGCTGTTTTTT
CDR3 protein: CAWLTGPGELFF

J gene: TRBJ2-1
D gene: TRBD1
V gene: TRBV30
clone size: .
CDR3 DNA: TGTGCCTGGAGATACAGGGGATTGGATTACAATGAGCAGTTCTTC
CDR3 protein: CAWRYRGLDYNEQFF

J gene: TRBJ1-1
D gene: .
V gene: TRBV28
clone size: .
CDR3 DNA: TGTGCCAGCAGTTTCCAGGCAGTGAACACTGAAGCTTTCTTT
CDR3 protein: CASSFQAVNTEAFF

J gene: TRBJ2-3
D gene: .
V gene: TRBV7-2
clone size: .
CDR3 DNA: TGTGCCAGCAGCCCGGCTAGGAGTAGCACAGATACGCAGTATTTT
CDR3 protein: CASSPARSSTDTQYF

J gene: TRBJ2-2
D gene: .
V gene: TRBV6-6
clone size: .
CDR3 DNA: TGTGCCAGCAGTTACGGGGTGGGGGAGCTGTTTTTT
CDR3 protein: CASSYGVGELFF

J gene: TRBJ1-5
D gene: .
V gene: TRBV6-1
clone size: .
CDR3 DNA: TGTGCCAGCAGTGAACAGGGCGCTTACAATCAGCCCCAGCATTTT
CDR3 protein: CASSEQGAYNQPQHF

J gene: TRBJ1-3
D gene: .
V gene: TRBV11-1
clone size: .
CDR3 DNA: TGTGCCAGCAGCCCACTGGGACCGGGAACTGGAAACACCATATATTTT
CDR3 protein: CASSPLGPGTGNTIYF

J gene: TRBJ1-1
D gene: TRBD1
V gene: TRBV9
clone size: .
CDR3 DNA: TGTGCCAGCAGCTCGCAACCGGGACAGGACACTGAAGCTTTCTTT
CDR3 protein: CASSSQPGQDTEAFF

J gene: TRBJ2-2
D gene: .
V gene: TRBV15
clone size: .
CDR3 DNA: TGTGCCACCAGCACCAGGGGGCTAGCGGGGCCTAGGGAGCTGTTTTTT
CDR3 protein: CATSTRGLAGPRELFF

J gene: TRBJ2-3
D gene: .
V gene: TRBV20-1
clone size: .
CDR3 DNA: TGCAGGGAAACCCCGGGGGATACGCAGTATTTT
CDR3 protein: CRETPGDTQYF

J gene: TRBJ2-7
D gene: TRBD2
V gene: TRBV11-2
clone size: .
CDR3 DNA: TGTGCCAGCAGCTTAGTAATGGGAGGGTCCTACGAGCAGTACTTC
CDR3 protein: CASSLVMGGSYEQYF

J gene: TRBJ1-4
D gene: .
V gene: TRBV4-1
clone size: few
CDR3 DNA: TGCGCCAGCAAATTCACGGGTCTGCCTAATGAAAAACTGTTTTTT
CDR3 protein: CASKFTGLPNEKLFF